This T cell receptor beta chain was retrieved from a study of blood T cell repertoires in COVID-19. Study details: PBMCs, B-cell-depleted T cells, or T cells provided the cDNA or gDNA that made up the material.

Original handling: Quantification of nucleated cells was approximated via reference gene primer amplification. Some clones are missing from TCRdb's copy, which holds only in-frame ones; the method was immunoSEQ multiplex PCR. The V and J calls and clone size come from that table; D and trimming were worked out from the DNA. The data contain about 150,000 clones, roughly 82% of them singletons. Germline V gene sequence: CDR1 WNHNN, CDR2 SYGVQD (reference sequence). With V trimmed by 2 bases and J by 8 bases, 7 bases remained unmatched. This CDR3 contains 15 residues. Sequenced sample: peripheral blood. This clonotype was sampled from a woman in her 50s with acute or convalescent COVID-19. The chain carries TRBV10-1 and TRBJ2-2; 8 bases align to TRBD1. In DNA, the CDR3 is TGCGCCAGCAGTGAGACAGGGGGAGGCTATGGGGAGCTGTTTTTT. This codes for CASSETGGGYGELFF.